A single sample is the source of the 6 T cell receptor beta chains below, sequenced in a study of shared clonotypes between healthy human individuals. It was CD45RO-negative cells, positively selected for CCR7, that made up naive CD8 cells, with terminally differentiated effector memory CD45RA+ cells excluded. The data were produced by immunoSEQ multiplex PCR, yet TCRdb's version contains in-frame clones alone and is incomplete. This sample carries nearly 2 million clones, just under 95% of them seen once, and the ten largest clones take less than 1.5%. Material for sequencing was naive CD8+ T cells sorted from blood. The receptors shown here come from a young man in good health.

The rearrangement uses TRBV4-1 and TRBJ1-1; TRBD1 is a possible D gene (5 bases). The CDR3 has 14 amino acids. The germline V gene has CDR1 MGHRA and CDR2 YSYEKL. Deletions cut 2 bases from V and 4 bases from J, with 11 bases between. Here the CDR3 reads CASSQRGPGTEAFF. The DNA for the CDR3 is TGCGCCAGCAGCCAAAGGGGCCCGGGCACTGAAGCTTTCTTT.

The CDR3 spells CASSLIGGDEQFF. For the CDR3, the DNA is TGTGCCAGCAGCTTAATCGGGGGCGATGAGCAGTTCTTC. The chain couples TRBV7-3 to TRBJ2-1, with D perhaps TRBD1 or TRBD2 (6 bases each). This CDR3 is built from 13 residues. Germline CDR1 reads SGHTA; CDR2 reads FQGTGA. V was pared by 1 base and J by 8 bases, with 9 bases between.

The rearrangement uses TRBV5-5 and TRBJ2-7, with no clear D. The germline V and J ends were trimmed by 4 bases and 0 bases, with 11 bases remaining between them. Germline assignment: CDR1 SGHKS and CDR2 YYEKEE (reference sequence). CDR3 size: 14 residues. This CDR3 is CASSPPTASYEQYF. The CDR3 DNA reads as TGTGCCAGCAGCCCACCGACCGCCTCCTACGAGCAGTACTTC.

The rearrangement uses TRBV6-6 and TRBJ2-4; tentative D call: TRBD2 (5 bases). V was cut by 3 bases and J by 2 bases, with 14 bases left in between. Germline CDR1 reads MNHNY; CDR2 reads SVGAGI (reference sequence). CDR3 size: 16 residues. The CDR3 protein is CASSYVGIGPKNIQYF. The DNA for the CDR3 is TGTGCCAGCAGTTATGTCGGGATAGGTCCCAAAAACATTCAGTACTTC.

The gene calls are TRBV20-1 and TRBJ1-1; 7 bases fit TRBD1. The CDR3 extends over 11 amino acids. CDR1 is DFQATT and CDR2 is SNEGSKA in the germline V gene (reference sequence). CDR3 DNA: TGCAGAACAGGGGTGAACACTGAAGCTTTCTTT. Its translation is CRTGVNTEAFF.

V is TRBV7-9 and J is TRBJ1-1; no clear D gene. Germline CDR1 reads SEHNR; CDR2 reads FQNEAQ (reference sequence). The CDR3 extends over 13 amino acids. V gave up 5 bases and J gave up 4 bases, with 11 bases separating them. The CDR3 protein is CASSESLGTEAFF. CDR3 nucleotide sequence: TGTGCCAGCAGCGAGTCTCTGGGCACTGAAGCTTTCTTT.